What follows are 29 T cell receptor beta chains derived from one specimen sequenced in a study of neurological immune-mediated disorders. TCRdb analysed the 5' RACE reads with MiXCR anew, one entry per CDR3 protein. This table holds tens of thousands of distinct CDR3 sequences, under 20% found once. The source material was PBMCs. The receptors here all came from a woman aged 40 to 50 in good health.

The chain's CDR3 is CANSIDGAGSGYTF. The DNA for the CDR3 is TGTGCCAACAGCATCGACGGTGCAGGGTCCGGCTACACCTTC. The rearrangement joins TRBV12-3 or TRBV12-4 to TRBJ1-2, with a possible D match to TRBD1 (5 bases). Trimming cost V 10 bases and J 8 bases, with 23 bases left between them. CDR3 length equals 14 residues.

This clonotype was counted many times. The rearrangement joins TRBV7-2 to TRBJ2-1, with 10 bases matching TRBD2. Germline-derived CDR1 and CDR2 are SGHTA and FQGNSA. Trimming removed 6 bases from V and 10 bases from J; junction bases left unmatched: 12. This CDR3 has 15 amino acids. Here the CDR3 DNA reads TGTGCCAGCAGTCCCGACACTAGCGGGGTACGAGAGCAGTTCTTC. Its translation: CASSPDTSGVREQFF. The variable domain in full, with the rest retrieved from reference TRBV7-2 and TRBJ2-1, is GAGVSQSPSNKVTEKGKDVELRCDPISGHTALYWYRQSLGQGLEFLIYFQGNSAPDKSGLPSDRFSAERTGGSVSTLTIQRTQQEDSAVYLCASSPDTSGVREQFFGPGTRLTVL.

The chain links TRBV11-2 to TRBJ1-1; 8 bases map to TRBD1. With 3 bases clipped from V and 4 bases from J, the junction kept 4 bases outside the gene matches. Germline V gene lookup returns CDR1 SGHAT and CDR2 FQNNGV. This CDR3 is 14 amino acids long. This chain's CDR3 is CASSLDRASTEAFF. In nucleotides, the CDR3 is TGTGCCAGCAGCTTGGACAGGGCTAGCACTGAAGCTTTCTTT.

This clonotype was counted ten times or more. The chain carries TRBV20-1 and TRBJ1-1; D may be TRBD1 (6 bases). CDR1 is DFQATT, CDR2 SNEGSKA, per germline (reference sequence). This CDR3 has 15 amino acids. Trimming left V 0 bases short and J 4 bases short, with 15 bases between. CDR3 sequence: CSARDSGGPSTEAFF. The CDR3 DNA follows: TGCAGTGCTAGAGATTCGGGGGGGCCGAGCACTGAAGCTTTCTTT.

This clonotype was seen many times. This rearrangement joins TRBV28 to TRBJ2-1; 8 nucleotides agree with TRBD2. The CDR3 covers 11 residues. Germline V gene lookup returns CDR1 MDHEN and CDR2 SYDVKM. Germline trimming cut 8 bases from V and 10 bases from J; bases unmatched to any gene: 4. In DNA form, the CDR3 reads TGTGCCAGCCGGGGGGGTTGGGAGCAGTTCTTC. The encoded protein is CASRGGWEQFF.

This clonotype came up many times. The chain carries TRBV20-1 and TRBJ1-1, with D possibly being TRBD1 (5 bases). CDR1 DFQATT and CDR2 SNEGSKA come from the germline V gene (reference sequence). The CDR3 covers 14 residues. V gave up 5 bases and J gave up 3 bases, with 16 bases separating them. As DNA, the CDR3 is TGCAGTGCTCCTCATACAGTGGGGGACACTGAAGCTTTCTTT. Encoded protein: CSAPHTVGDTEAFF.

This clonotype was recorded many times. This chain connects TRBV6-6 to TRBJ2-6; the D gene is possibly TRBD1 (6 bases). Germline V gene data show CDR1 as MNHNY and CDR2 as SVGAGI (reference sequence). V was pared by 10 bases and J by 0 bases, with 19 bases between. CDR3 length: 17 residues. This chain's CDR3 is CATRAGDTNSGANVLTF. CDR3 nucleotide sequence: TGTGCCACCAGGGCAGGGGACACGAACTCTGGGGCCAACGTCCTGACTTTC.

This clonotype was seen once. The CDR3 nucleotides read TGTGCCATCAGTGAAGTAGAAGGGGATTACAATGAGCAGTTCTTC. Encoded protein: CAISEVEGDYNEQFF. The rearrangement uses TRBV10-3 and TRBJ2-1; a weak D match, TRBD1 (5 bases). V lost 3 bases, J lost 4 bases, and 13 bases lay in between. The CDR3 runs to 15 residues. The germline CDR1 and CDR2 sequences are ENHRY and SYGVKD.

In its sample, this clonotype was seen many times. This rearrangement joins TRBV29-1 to TRBJ1-1, with a tentative D call TRBD1 (6 bases). From germline, CDR1 is SQVTM and CDR2 ANQGSEA. V lost 4 bases and J lost 0, with 12 bases in between. The CDR3 is made up of 14 amino acids. The CDR3: CSVANRVMNTEAFF. The CDR3 DNA sequence: TGCAGCGTTGCTAACAGGGTCATGAACACTGAAGCTTTCTTT.

This clonotype was seen ten or more times. This chain connects TRBV7-2 to TRBJ2-5; weak D call: TRBD1 (8 bases). V lost 8 bases and J 5 bases, leaving 18 bases between the germline ends. Germline V gives CDR1 SGHTA, CDR2 FQGNSA. The CDR3 has 14 residues. The CDR3 DNA reads TGTGCCAGCTCCAGGGGGCTGGGAGGGGAGACCCAGTACTTC. Translation gives CASSRGLGGETQYF. Looking up the rest from reference TRBV7-2 and TRBJ2-5 gives the full variable domain: GAGVSQSPSNKVTEKGKDVELRCDPISGHTALYWYRQSLGQGLEFLIYFQGNSAPDKSGLPSDRFSAERTGGSVSTLTIQRTQQEDSAVYLCASSRGLGGETQYFGPGTRLLVL.

This clonotype was found many times. The rearrangement uses TRBV6-1 and TRBJ2-5; perhaps TRBD1 as D (6 bases). Trimming stripped 3 bases from V and 0 bases from J, with 14 bases between. Germline V gives CDR1 MNHNS, CDR2 SASEGT. There are 16 residues in the CDR3. The CDR3 protein is CASSDPVDSYQETQYF. CDR3 nucleotide sequence: TGTGCCAGCAGTGACCCCGTGGACAGTTACCAAGAGACCCAGTACTTC.

This clonotype has at least ten counts. The chain has TRBV29-1 and TRBJ2-5; D is perhaps TRBD1 (6 bases). There are 12 residues in the CDR3. Germline V gene data show CDR1 as SQVTM and CDR2 as ANQGSEA. The ends were cut back, 7 bases at V and 5 bases at J, with 14 bases in the middle. The CDR3 is CSGGRGVETQYF. CDR3 sequence (DNA): TGCAGCGGAGGCAGGGGAGTTGAGACCCAGTACTTC.

This clonotype was seen ten or more times. The rearrangement uses TRBV7-8 and TRBJ2-5; D not resolved. The V end lost 5 bases, the J end lost 5 bases, and 12 bases lay between the germline ends. Looked up from germline, CDR1 is SGHVS and CDR2 is FQNEAQ. The CDR3 loop spans 13 amino acids. CDR3 in DNA: TGTGCCAGCAGCCCCACACGGGCCGAGACCCAGTACTTC. Translating gives CASSPTRAETQYF.

This clonotype has at least ten counts. In DNA form, the CDR3 reads TGCGCCAGCAGCTCCACAGACGGCACCGGGGAGCTGTTTTTT. Residues: CASSSTDGTGELFF. The chain joins TRBV5-1 to TRBJ2-2; D uncertain. The CDR3 is 14 amino acids. Germline CDR1 and CDR2: SGHRS and YFSETQ. V lost 3 bases, J lost 4 bases, and 10 bases lay in between.

In DNA, the CDR3 is TGTGCCAGCAGCCAAGAAGGTTCGGGGACCCAGTACTTC. This gives the protein CASSQEGSGTQYF. The chain links TRBV4-2 to TRBJ2-5, with D unclear. CDR1 is LGHNA, CDR2 YNFKEQ, per germline. CDR3 size: 13 residues. Trimming took off 0 bases at V and 7 bases at J, with 9 bases between the two ends.

The sample holds a few counts of this clonotype. The chain has TRBV2 and TRBJ1-2, with 9 bases matching TRBD1. Germline V gene lookup returns CDR1 SNHLY and CDR2 FYNNEI. The CDR3 extends over 13 amino acids. V lost 8 bases to trimming and J lost 5 bases; unmatched junction nucleotides: 6. CDR3 DNA sequence: TGTGCCAGCTTGGGACAGGGATTTTATGGCTACACCTTC. Translating gives CASLGQGFYGYTF. The whole variable domain, filled in from reference TRBV2 and TRBJ1-2, reads EPEVTQTPSHQVTQMGQEVILRCVPISNHLYFYWYRQILGQKVEFLVSFYNNEISEKSEIFDDQFSVERPDGSNFTLKIRSTKLEDSAMYFCASLGQGFYGYTFGSGTRLTVV.

V gene TRBV20-1 combines with J gene TRBJ1-5, with D tentatively TRBD1 (5 bases). The CDR3 is made up of 16 amino acids. V lost 4 bases and J lost 0, with 16 bases in between. The germline V gene encodes CDR1 DFQATT and CDR2 SNEGSKA (reference sequence). The CDR3 nucleotides are TGCAGTGCTACCATACCGGGACTGGATAGCAATCAGCCCCAGCATTTT. Amino acid sequence: CSATIPGLDSNQPQHF.

The rearrangement uses TRBV20-1 and TRBJ1-2, with D unclear. The CDR3 consists of 15 residues. Germline V gives CDR1 DFQATT, CDR2 SNEGSKA (reference sequence). V was cut by 6 bases and J by 9 bases, with 26 bases left in between. CDR3 DNA sequence: TGCAGTGCCGCGGAGCCCCCGGAAGCTAGGAATCGCTACACCTTC. This encodes CSAAEPPEARNRYTF.

Note on this clonotype: Being one base from a much bigger clone, this may be a read error. The CDR3 coding sequence is TGTGCCAGCAGACAACTAGCGGGGGACTGGTGGGAGCAGTTCTTC. It is translated as CASRQLAGDWWEQFF. This sequence joins TRBV2 and TRBJ2-1, with 11 bases that match TRBD2. The CDR3 totals 15 residues. V dropped 6 bases and J dropped 10; count of bases not matched to a gene: 11. Germline CDR1 SNHLY, CDR2 FYNNEI.

This clonotype was observed many times. The V and J genes are TRBV7-2 and TRBJ2-4; TRBD1 might be the D (8 bases). CDR3 length: 16 residues. V lost 0 bases, J lost 7 bases, and 16 bases lay in between. Germline CDR1 and CDR2: SGHTA and FQGNSA. The CDR3 DNA sequence: TGTGCCAGCAGCTTAGCCTCCAGGGGGCGGGAGAACATTCAGTACTTC. Protein: CASSLASRGRENIQYF.

This clonotype was found many times. The germline gene is not matched at one end of the junction; a read error may be the cause. This sequence joins TRBV28 and TRBJ2-5, with 11 bases that match TRBD2. CDR1 and CDR2 (germline): MDHEN, SYDVKM. The CDR3 totals 12 residues. CDR3 DNA: TGTGCCAGCAGTTTAACTAGCGGGGGCGCCCACTTC. Protein product: CASSLTSGGAHF.

This clonotype was seen at least ten times. The chain carries TRBV18 and TRBJ1-2, with 10 bases identical to TRBD1. Germline values: CDR1 KGHSH, CDR2 LQKENI. CDR3 length equals 15 residues. The ends lost 4 bases at V and 4 bases at J; junction bases unmatched: 6. In DNA, the CDR3 is TGTGCCAGCTCACGACAGACAGGGGGCGGCTATGGCTACACCTTC. Translated, it gives CASSRQTGGGYGYTF.

There are many counts of this clonotype. This rearrangement joins TRBV20-1 to TRBJ2-1; no reliable D call. CDR3 size: 17 residues. Germline V gene lookup returns CDR1 DFQATT and CDR2 SNEGSKA (reference sequence). The ends were cut back, 4 bases at V and 0 bases at J, with 19 bases in the middle. The chain's CDR3 is CSAIDDRRRSSYNEQFF. The CDR3 nucleotides read TGCAGTGCTATCGACGACCGCCGTCGTAGCTCCTACAATGAGCAGTTCTTC.

This clonotype was counted between two and nine times. The V and J genes are TRBV15 and TRBJ2-7; maybe TRBD1 (5 bases). Trimming removed 2 bases from V and 9 bases from J, with 17 bases in between. The CDR3 has 14 residues. CDR1 LNHNV and CDR2 YYDKDF come from the germline V gene (reference sequence). CDR3 DNA: TGTGCCACCAGCAGAAGGGGAAGCGTTGACACGCAGTACGTC. It codes for CATSRRGSVDTQYV.

CDR3 sequence: CASSLTWGQGTEAFF. DNA of the CDR3: TGTGCCAGCAGCTTGACCTGGGGACAGGGCACTGAAGCTTTCTTT. The rearrangement links TRBV5-4 to TRBJ1-1, with 9 bases lining up with TRBD1. This CDR3 region has 15 residues. Germline V gives CDR1 SGHNT, CDR2 YYREEE (reference sequence). V was pared by 1 base and J by 4 bases, with 5 bases of the junction left unmatched.

This clonotype has at least ten counts. As DNA, the CDR3 is TGTGCCAGCAGTTTAGAACTTTCCCAGGGGGCAGGGAATGAGCAGTTCTTC. Its protein product is CASSLELSQGAGNEQFF. The V and J genes are TRBV12-3 or TRBV12-4 and TRBJ2-1; 8 bases match TRBD1. CDR3 length: 17 residues. J gave up 7 bases and V 1 base, and 12 bases lay outside the gene matches.

This clonotype has ten or more counts. The chain is built from TRBV20-1 and TRBJ1-4; D might be TRBD1 (6 bases). The germline CDR1 and CDR2 sequences are DFQATT and SNEGSKA (reference sequence). Trimming took off 3 bases at V and 8 bases at J, with 13 bases between the two ends. The CDR3 is 13 amino acids. The CDR3 sequence: CSAREGGEEKLFF. The CDR3 DNA sequence: TGCAGTGCTAGGGAGGGGGGAGAGGAAAAACTGTTTTTT.

There are many counts of this clonotype. The J gene is TRBJ2-1, the V gene TRBV5-1; TRBD2 matches at 9 bases. Trimming at V came to 5 bases and at J to 0 bases, leaving 3 bases not matched to a gene. CDR3 length equals 15 residues. Germline assignment: CDR1 SGHRS and CDR2 YFSETQ. As DNA, the CDR3 is TGCGCCAGCAGAGTAGCGGGGGCCTCCTACAATGAGCAGTTCTTC. Translated: CASRVAGASYNEQFF.

This clonotype was seen at least ten times. This chain uses TRBV4-2 with TRBJ2-1, with 7 bases lining up with TRBD2. The CDR3 is 14 residues long. V lost 6 bases, J lost 7 bases, and 9 bases stayed unmatched. Per the germline V gene, CDR1 is LGHNA and CDR2 is YNFKEQ. The CDR3 here is CASSLGGKVNEQFF. The CDR3 DNA reads as TGTGCCAGCAGTTTGGGGGGGAAGGTAAATGAGCAGTTCTTC.